The rows below give T cell receptor beta chains drawn from one sample of a study of T-cell memory formation after mild COVID-19. TCRdb itself ran the 5' RACE reads through MiXCR, one entry per CDR3 protein. Of roughly 51,000 distinct CDR3 sequences listed, around 7.2% are singletons. The sequenced sample consisted of PBMCs or a T cell subset sorted from them (not recorded which). The source is a man aged 18-30 years who had mild COVID-19 (a few samples of this study predate the infection). Cell type and time point are not known. CDR3s include the opening cysteine and the closing phenylalanine or tryptophan. D genes are given only for firm matches. Size is stated for part of the rows, as once, few or many counts, or as a class when the clone is expanded.

j_gene,abundance,d_gene,v_gene,CDR3nt,CDR3aa
TRBJ2-1,few,TRBD2,TRBV19,TGTGCCAGTAGTCTCCGATCTAGCGGGGGGGGTTCCTACAATGAGCAGTTCTTC,CASSLRSSGGGSYNEQFF
TRBJ2-1,NA,TRBD2,TRBV4-3,TGCGCCAGCAGCCAATCTAGCGGGGCCCCTTCCAGGGAGCAGTTCTTC,CASSQSSGAPSREQFF
TRBJ2-1,many,NA,TRBV6-5,TGTGCCAGCAGTTACTTGCGAGCCAATGAGCAGTTCTTC,CASSYLRANEQFF
TRBJ2-7,NA,TRBD1,TRBV2,TGTGCCAGCAGGGAGGGACAGGGCGGGGTGGAGCAGTACTTC,CASREGQGGVEQYF
TRBJ1-2,few,TRBD1,TRBV7-2,TGTGCCAGCAGCATCACAGGGGCGGACTATGGCTACACCTTC,CASSITGADYGYTF
TRBJ2-1,NA,TRBD1,TRBV7-2,TGTGCCAGCAGCAAGGGACAGCACAATGAGCAGTTCTTC,CASSKGQHNEQFF
TRBJ2-1,few,NA,TRBV4-3,TGCGCCAGCAGCCAAGTCTCCACTGGGACCGAGCAGTTCTTC,CASSQVSTGTEQFF
TRBJ2-1,NA,TRBD1,TRBV7-9,TGTGCCAGCAGCTTGGGACAGGGGGCGAGCTCCTACAATGAGCAGTTCTTC,CASSLGQGASSYNEQFF
TRBJ2-3,few,TRBD1,TRBV9,TGTGCCAGCAGCGTAGTTGGGACAGGGTCCCTCCGAACAGATACGCAGTATTTT,CASSVVGTGSLRTDTQYF
TRBJ2-3,many,TRBD1,TRBV2,TGTGCCAGCAGTGAATTGGGACAGAGCACAGATACGCAGTATTTT,CASSELGQSTDTQYF
TRBJ1-5,few,NA,TRBV20-1,TGCAGTGCTAGAGTCCAGGGAAGTAATCAGCCCCAGCATTTT,CSARVQGSNQPQHF
TRBJ2-3,few,NA,TRBV20-1,TGCAGTGCTCCCGACAGAGAAACCACAGATACGCAGTATTTT,CSAPDRETTDTQYF
TRBJ1-5,many,NA,TRBV4-3,TGCGCCAGCAGCCAAGATCTCACGCCCCAATGGGCCCAGCATTTT,CASSQDLTPQWAQHF
TRBJ1-3,many,NA,TRBV7-2,TGTGCCAGCAGCCCCCGACAGGTTCGCTCTGGAAACACCATATATTTT,CASSPRQVRSGNTIYF
TRBJ2-1,many,NA,TRBV23-1,TGCGCCAGCAGTCCGGGATGGGGGAATGAGCAGTTCTTC,CASSPGWGNEQFF
TRBJ2-5,NA,NA,TRBV20-1,TGCAGTGCTAGAGGCAGCACAGGGACTCAAGAGACCCAGTACTTC,CSARGSTGTQETQYF
TRBJ2-3,medium-sized,NA,TRBV3-1,TGTGCCAGCAGCCAATTCGTCGGCAATACGCAGTATTTT,CASSQFVGNTQYF
TRBJ2-2,NA,NA,TRBV4-3,TGCGCCAGCAGCCAACAGGCGGGTAACACCGGGGAGCTGTTTTTT,CASSQQAGNTGELFF
TRBJ2-6,many,NA,TRBV19,TGTGCCAGTAACTTTGACTCGTCTGGGGCCAACGTCCTGACTTTC,CASNFDSSGANVLTF
TRBJ2-4,NA,NA,TRBV4-1,TGCGCCAGCAGCCAAGATCTCGGGGGTTTGGTACACATTCAGTACTTC,CASSQDLGGLVHIQYF
TRBJ2-1,few,NA,TRBV6-2/TRBV6-3,TGTGCCAGCTTGGGAGAGTACAATGAGCAGTTCTTC,CASLGEYNEQFF
TRBJ1-1,few,TRBD1,TRBV5-1,TGCGCCAGCAGCAGTCTGGGACAGATGAACACTGAAGCTTTCTTT,CASSSLGQMNTEAFF
TRBJ1-2,few,NA,TRBV24-1,TGTGCCACCAGTGGGGGTGGCTATGGCTACACCTTC,CATSGGGYGYTF
TRBJ2-3,many,NA,TRBV12-3/TRBV12-4,TGTGCCAGCACCCGGTACACAGATACGCAGTATTTT,CASTRYTDTQYF
TRBJ1-1,many,NA,TRBV7-8,TGTGCCAGCCAGGGGCTGACTGAAGCTTTCTTT,CASQGLTEAFF
TRBJ2-3,many,NA,TRBV5-1,TGCGCCAGCAGCCCCTACCGCTCCGATACGCAGTATTTT,CASSPYRSDTQYF
TRBJ1-2,NA,NA,TRBV7-2,TGTGCCAGCACCCAGAGGGGAAACTATGGCTACACCTTC,CASTQRGNYGYTF
TRBJ2-3,few,TRBD1,TRBV11-2,TGTGCCAGCAGCCCAGTCCCGGGGACAGCTTATGGGGCGCAGTATTTT,CASSPVPGTAYGAQYF
TRBJ2-1,medium-sized,TRBD2,TRBV6-2/TRBV6-3,TGTGCCAGCAGTTACCTAGCGGGGGGTATATACAATGAGCAGTTCTTC,CASSYLAGGIYNEQFF
TRBJ2-5,NA,TRBD1,TRBV7-3,TGTGCCAGCAGCCCGACAGGGGCACAAGAGACCCAGTACTTC,CASSPTGAQETQYF
TRBJ2-5,NA,TRBD2,TRBV20-1,TGCAGTGCTTCCCCCCCTAGCGGGGGGGCGTTACGGGAGACCCAGTACTTC,CSASPPSGGALRETQYF
TRBJ1-1,NA,NA,TRBV27,TGTGCCAGCAGGCCCTTCACCCCCAGGTTGGGGGGAAACACTGAAGCTTTCTTT,CASRPFTPRLGGNTEAFF
TRBJ1-1,few,NA,TRBV9,TGTGCCAGCAGCGTACGACCTGGAGGCACTGAAGCTTTCTTT,CASSVRPGGTEAFF
TRBJ2-1,many,NA,TRBV10-1,TGCGCCAGCGGCGAGGGTGGTGAGCAGTTCTTC,CASGEGGEQFF
TRBJ2-3,NA,NA,TRBV24-1,TGTGCCACCAGTGATTTGTGGGTAGGAGATACGCAGTATTTT,CATSDLWVGDTQYF
TRBJ1-2,few,NA,TRBV6-5,TGTGCCAGCAGTCAAGTAGGGTTTTCAGGCTACACCTTC,CASSQVGFSGYTF
TRBJ1-1,few,TRBD1,TRBV7-9,TGTGCCAGCAGCCCAGGGGGGGACAGGGACACTGAAGCTTTCTTT,CASSPGGDRDTEAFF
TRBJ2-3,many,NA,TRBV5-1,TGCGCCAGCAGCTTGGAGGCAGGGGTCCTGGATACGCAGTATTTT,CASSLEAGVLDTQYF
TRBJ1-1,few,NA,TRBV4-1,TGCGCCAGCAGCCCCATTGGGGTGAACACTGAAGCTTTCTTT,CASSPIGVNTEAFF
TRBJ2-5,few,NA,TRBV9,TGTGCCAGCAGCGTACTTTCGACCCAAGAGACCCAGTACTTC,CASSVLSTQETQYF
TRBJ2-7,NA,NA,TRBV11-2,TGTGCCAGCAGCTTAGAAAAGGCCAAGGACAGCTCCTACGAGCAGTACTTC,CASSLEKAKDSSYEQYF
TRBJ2-4,NA,NA,TRBV20-1,TGCAGTGCTAAAGATTCAATCCGGGACATCGGGTACATTCAGTACTTC,CSAKDSIRDIGYIQYF
TRBJ2-7,NA,NA,TRBV5-4,TGTGCCAGCAGCTTGGCCGTCGAGCAGTACTTC,CASSLAVEQYF
TRBJ2-5,many,NA,TRBV7-3,TGTGCCAGCAGCTTAACCCCAGGGGGACTGGAGACCCAGTACTTC,CASSLTPGGLETQYF
TRBJ2-1,many,TRBD1,TRBV29-1,TGCAGCGTTCCCGGGACAGGGGCTTACAATGAGCAGTTCTTC,CSVPGTGAYNEQFF
TRBJ2-2,NA,NA,TRBV4-3,TGCGCCAGCAGCCGGCGCCAGGGAAACACCGGGGAGCTGTTTTTT,CASSRRQGNTGELFF
TRBJ2-5,few,NA,TRBV5-1,TGCGCCAGCAGCTGGGGACTGATCCAAGAGACCCAGTACTTC,CASSWGLIQETQYF
TRBJ1-4,NA,NA,TRBV6-2/TRBV6-3,TGTGCCAGCACCGGACGGCGCCTGGGTGAAAAACTGTTTTTT,CASTGRRLGEKLFF
TRBJ1-2,NA,NA,TRBV4-1,TGCGCCAGCAGCCATGTGGGGGGCTACACCTTC,CASSHVGGYTF
TRBJ1-2,NA,NA,TRBV7-9,TGTGCCAGCAGCTCCGGGGGGGGCACAAACTATGGCTACACCTTC,CASSSGGGTNYGYTF
TRBJ2-3,many,NA,TRBV7-9,TGTGCCAGCAGCTTATCCGGCACAGATACGCAGTATTTT,CASSLSGTDTQYF